This is a list of T cell receptor beta chains from one sample in a study of shared T cell receptors in the human thymus. This table comes from immunoSEQ multiplex PCR, and its TCRdb copy is limited to in-frame clones, with some not included. In the table there are about 660,000 clones, about 90% of which are singletons. The same sample was also studied in work on human thymus T cells.

The sequencing sample was made of thymocytes. The source is a boy less than two years old with a congenital heart defect. Both conserved end residues are part of each CDR3. Each record gives: V gene, J gene, CDR3 length, CDR3 protein.

v_call: TRBV11-3
j_call: TRBJ1-2
cdr3_length: 16
cdr3_aa: CASSPGVGQVNYGYTF

v_call: TRBV6-1
j_call: TRBJ2-3
cdr3_length: 18
cdr3_aa: CASSETMLAGRAGDTQYF

v_call: TRBV11-2
j_call: TRBJ1-4
cdr3_length: 15
cdr3_aa: CASSLDGRVGEKLFF

v_call: TRBV28
j_call: TRBJ2-6
cdr3_length: 17
cdr3_aa: CASSLPFRTSGANVLTF

v_call: TRBV11-2
j_call: TRBJ2-1
cdr3_length: 13
cdr3_aa: CASSSDFYNEQFF

v_call: TRBV28
j_call: TRBJ2-7
cdr3_length: 17
cdr3_aa: CASSVIEAGTSDEEQYF

v_call: TRBV7-2
j_call: TRBJ1-5
cdr3_length: 15
cdr3_aa: CASSSDRGVNQPQHF

v_call: TRBV4-3
j_call: TRBJ2-1
cdr3_length: 16
cdr3_aa: CASSQLAGGPYNEQFF

v_call: TRBV15
j_call: TRBJ2-2
cdr3_length: 15
cdr3_aa: CATSRDGSAGEELFF

v_call: TRBV27
j_call: TRBJ2-7
cdr3_length: 13
cdr3_aa: CASSFSGFAEQYF

v_call: TRBV5-4
j_call: TRBJ2-7
cdr3_length: 14
cdr3_aa: CASSLRVSAPEQYF

v_call: TRBV28
j_call: TRBJ1-5
cdr3_length: 17
cdr3_aa: CASSPGTVSYSNQPQHF

v_call: TRBV13
j_call: TRBJ2-1
cdr3_length: 11
cdr3_aa: CASRRLDEQFF

v_call: TRBV30
j_call: TRBJ1-5
cdr3_length: 13
cdr3_aa: CAWTDRGGQPQHF